The clone carrying this T cell receptor (beta chain) was detected ten times or more. Its antigen remains unknown. The sample belongs to a study of T cells in Graves' hyperthyroidism and ophthalmopathy. Study-wide results and caveats: Ophthalmopathy, which appeared later, was predicted by the model a median around 6.5 months before onset. Ophthalmopathy cases were set apart from stable hyperthyroidism by a 13 V-J model.

Not enrolled were patients with uncontrolled infection, other autoimmune disease, pregnancy or lactation. Diagnostic decisions used clinical symptoms, serum thyroxine and TRAb, thyroid ultrasound and orbital computed tomography. There were TCR beta CDR3 regions amplified from RNA transcripts. HTBI primers drove first-round RT-PCR of the TCR CDR3. TCRdb analysed the multiplex PCR reads with MiXCR anew, one entry per CDR3 protein. This table has over 500,000 distinct CDR3 sequences, more than 15% appearing once. CDR1 and CDR2 (germline): MNHNS, SASEGT. The CDR3 is made up of 18 amino acids. V lost 1 base and J lost 12; bases outside the gene matches: 19.

The sequence was obtained from a woman aged 18-30 years with Graves' ophthalmopathy. This chain links TRBV6-1 with TRBJ2-1; 9 bases agree with TRBD2. Material: blood. CDR3 sequence (DNA): TGTGCCAGCAGTGAAGTCTCTAGCGGGATAAAAGGGAACATTGTGCAGTTCTTC. Its translation: CASSEVSSGIKGNIVQFF.